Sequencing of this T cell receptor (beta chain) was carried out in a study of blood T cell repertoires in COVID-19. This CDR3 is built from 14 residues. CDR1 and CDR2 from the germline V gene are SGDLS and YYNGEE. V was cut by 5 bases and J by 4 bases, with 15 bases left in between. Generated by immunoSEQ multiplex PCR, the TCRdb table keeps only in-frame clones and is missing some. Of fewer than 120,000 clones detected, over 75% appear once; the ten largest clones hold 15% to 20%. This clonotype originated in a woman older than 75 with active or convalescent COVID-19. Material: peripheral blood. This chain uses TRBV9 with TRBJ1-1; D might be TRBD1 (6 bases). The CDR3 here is CASRPQGSFTEAFF. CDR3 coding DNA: TGTGCCAGCAGACCACAGGGTAGTTTCACTGAAGCTTTCTTT.